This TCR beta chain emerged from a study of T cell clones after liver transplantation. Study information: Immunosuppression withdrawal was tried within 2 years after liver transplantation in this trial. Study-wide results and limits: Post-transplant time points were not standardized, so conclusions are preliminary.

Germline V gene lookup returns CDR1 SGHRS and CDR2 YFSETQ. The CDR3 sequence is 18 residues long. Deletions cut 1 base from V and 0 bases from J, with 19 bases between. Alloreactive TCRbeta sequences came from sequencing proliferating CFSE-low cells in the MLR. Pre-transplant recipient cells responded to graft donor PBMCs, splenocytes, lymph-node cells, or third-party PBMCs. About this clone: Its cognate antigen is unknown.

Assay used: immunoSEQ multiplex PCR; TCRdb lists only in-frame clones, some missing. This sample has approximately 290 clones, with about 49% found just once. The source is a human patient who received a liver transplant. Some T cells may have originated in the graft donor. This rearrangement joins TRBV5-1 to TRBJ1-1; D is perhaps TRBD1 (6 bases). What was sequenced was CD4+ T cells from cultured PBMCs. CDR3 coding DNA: TGCGCCAGCAGCTTGTATGGGCCGGGGGCGGCCCTGAACACTGAAGCTTTCTTT. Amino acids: CASSLYGPGAALNTEAFF.